The clone carrying this T cell receptor (beta chain) has at least ten counts. Its antigen remains unidentified. After removal of 5 bases from V and 2 bases from J, the junction contained 9 bases not matched to a gene. The CDR3 runs to 17 residues. Preparation of the TCRbeta library used unique molecular identifiers. TCRdb independently ran MiXCR on the PCR reads; one entry per CDR3 protein. The profile shows under 70,000 distinct CDR3 sequences, approximately 10% of them singletons. The sample belongs to a study of T-cell reconstitution after alpha-beta-depleted transplantation in children. Study results and limitations: Reported findings indicate that, about two months after transplant, alpha-beta T cells came from several hundred expanded clones, which were derived from non-depleted graft cells.

This sample comprised PBMCs, obtained before TCRalphabeta/CD19-depleted stem cell transplant. The receptor's source is a boy between 10 and 17 years old with acute myeloid leukemia, due to receive a stem cell transplant. This chain joins TRBV12-3 or TRBV12-4 and TRBJ2-1; 10 positions agree with TRBD2. The CDR3 loop reads CASSALAGELTYNEQFF. The CDR3 DNA sequence: TGTGCCAGCAGTGCTCTAGCGGGGGAACTCACCTACAATGAGCAGTTCTTC.